The T cell receptor (beta chain) under discussion was sequenced for a study of T cells after yellow fever vaccination. In making TCR cDNA, 5'RACE template switching added a universal primer site and UMIs to it. TCRdb re-analysed the 5' RACE reads in MiXCR, keeping a single row per CDR3 protein. Of about 300,000 distinct CDR3 sequences in the sample, approximately 7% were seen once. About this clonotype itself: The antigen is undetermined.

CDR1 SNHLY and CDR2 FYNNEI come from the germline V gene. CDR3 length: 18 amino acids. V dropped 3 bases and J dropped 5; count of bases not matched to a gene: 9. Study results and limitations: Researchers report a weaker secondary response that nonetheless peaked faster, day 5 versus 15. Clonotypes appearing in both CD4 and CD8 compartments existed, and their share was small. The booster response re-showed most primary clones: approximately 97% CD4, approximately 90% CD8.

The rearrangement uses TRBV2 and TRBJ2-6; 11 bases are shared with TRBD1. The clonotype comes from a man aged 18 to 29 who received the YFV17D yellow fever vaccine. Sequencing was performed on PBMCs, taken roughly 45 days after the first yellow fever vaccination. The CDR3 DNA is TGTGCCAGCAGTGACCCGGGACAGGGGGGCCTCTGGGCCAACGTCCTGACTTTC. This gives the protein CASSDPGQGGLWANVLTF. Full variable domain (missing parts from reference TRBV2 and TRBJ2-6): EPEVTQTPSHQVTQMGQEVILRCVPISNHLYFYWYRQILGQKVEFLVSFYNNEISEKSEIFDDQFSVERPDGSNFTLKIRSTKLEDSAMYFCASSDPGQGGLWANVLTFGAGSRLTVL.